Presented here are 27 T cell receptor beta chains from one specimen sequenced in a study of CD8 T cells in ankylosing spondylitis. Study observations and caveats: Made up of about eight highly homologous variants, a TCR beta motif appeared characteristic of ankylosing spondylitis blood.

Their target antigens are unknown. TCRdb recomputed calls from the 5' RACE reads with MiXCR, one row per CDR3 protein. The sample lists 650,000 to 800,000 distinct CDR3 sequences; around 20% were seen once. The sequenced sample was blood, either unsorted or a sorted T cell fraction (not recorded which). The receptors originated from a male donor with ankylosing spondylitis.

This clonotype appeared a few times. The chain employs TRBV10-1 and TRBJ2-3, with D maybe TRBD2 (6 bases). V was clipped by 6 bases and J by 6 bases, with 7 bases between them. The CDR3 covers 11 residues. Germline loops: CDR1 WNHNN, CDR2 SYGVQD (reference sequence). The CDR3 loop reads CASSGGDTQYF. In DNA form, the CDR3 reads TGCGCCAGCAGCGGGGGTGATACGCAGTATTTT.

This clonotype was found a few times. The CDR3 sequence is CASSPSLSSYNEQFF. CDR3 coding DNA: TGTGCCAGCTCACCGTCATTAAGCTCCTACAATGAGCAGTTCTTC. V and J are TRBV18 and TRBJ2-1; D is unresolved. CDR3 size: 15 residues. Trimming removed 3 bases from V and 0 bases from J, with 9 bases in between. Germline V gene sequence: CDR1 KGHSH, CDR2 LQKENI. Full variable domain (missing parts from reference TRBV18 and TRBJ2-1): NAGVMQNPRHLVRRRGQEARLRCSPMKGHSHVYWYRQLPEEGLKFMVYLQKENIIDESGMPKERFSAEFPKEGPSILRIQQVVRGDSAAYFCASSPSLSSYNEQFFGPGTRLTVL.

The chain couples TRBV6-2 or TRBV6-3 to TRBJ2-2; D is unresolved. CDR3 length: 12 residues. Germline values: CDR1 MNHEY, CDR2 SVGEGT. V was shortened by 2 bases and J by 8 bases, with 6 bases between the two germline ends. The CDR3 spells CASSYTPGELFF. CDR3 nucleotides: TGTGCCAGCAGTTACACTCCTGGGGAGCTGTTTTTT.

This clonotype was counted only a few times. The chain uses TRBV27 and TRBJ2-5; the D is unclear. The CDR3 runs to 13 residues. Trimming left V 1 base short and J 0 bases short, with 3 bases between. From germline, CDR1 is MNHEY and CDR2 SMNVEV (reference sequence). The CDR3 spells CASSLFNQETQYF. As DNA, the CDR3 is TGTGCCAGCAGTTTATTCAACCAAGAGACCCAGTACTTC.

In this sample, this clonotype turned up a few times. V gene TRBV10-3 combines with J gene TRBJ2-7; 9 bases align to TRBD1. From germline, CDR1 is ENHRY and CDR2 SYGVKD. The CDR3 is made up of 14 amino acids. The V segment lost 6 bases and the J segment 6 bases; nucleotides outside the gene matches: 9. CDR3 DNA: TGTGCCATCAGACAAACGGGACAGGGTAGCGAGCAGTACTTC. It specifies CAIRQTGQGSEQYF.

The V and J genes are TRBV24-1 and TRBJ2-7; D is ambiguous. CDR1 KGHDR and CDR2 SFDVKD come from the germline V gene. The CDR3 spans 15 residues. Deletions cut 4 bases from V and 2 bases from J, with 14 bases between. The CDR3 region is CATSDSKTSPYEQYF. DNA for the CDR3: TGTGCCACCAGTGACTCTAAGACCTCCCCCTACGAGCAGTACTTC.

CDR3 sequence (DNA): TGTGCCAGCAGTTTATTGCCCCCAACACTAGCGGGGGGGACAGATACGCAGTATTTT. It specifies CASSLLPPTLAGGTDTQYF. The V gene is TRBV27, the J gene TRBJ2-3; TRBD2 matches at 13 bases. Trimming took 1 base from V and 3 from J; bases not matched to a gene: 10. This CDR3 spans 19 amino acids. Germline V gene data show CDR1 as MNHEY and CDR2 as SMNVEV (reference sequence).

This clonotype was picked up a small number of times. The V gene is TRBV9, the J gene TRBJ2-7; D not certain. CDR1 and CDR2 from the germline V gene are SGDLS and YYNGEE. The CDR3 loop spans 15 amino acids. Trimming took 0 bases from V and 2 from J, leaving 12 bases between them. CDR3 bases: TGTGCCAGCAGCGTAGACGGATCCAGTGCCTACGAGCAGTACTTC. Translated, it gives CASSVDGSSAYEQYF.

This chain joins TRBV5-1 and TRBJ1-1; D may be TRBD1 (6 bases). V gave up 3 bases and J gave up 1 base, with 16 bases separating them. This CDR3 spans 16 amino acids. Germline CDR1 is SGHRS and CDR2 is YFSETQ. DNA for the CDR3: TGCGCCAGCAGCTCCAATCCGACAGGAAGGAACACTGAAGCTTTCTTT. Amino acid sequence: CASSSNPTGRNTEAFF.

The V call is TRBV24-1, the J call TRBJ2-2, with 8 bases fitting TRBD2. J gave up 6 bases and V 5 bases, and 7 bases lay outside the gene matches. Germline V CDR1 and CDR2: KGHDR, SFDVKD. The CDR3 runs 15 residues. In DNA, the CDR3 is TGTGCCACCAGTGCGACTAGCGTAGGGTCCGGGGAGCTGTTTTTT. Translating gives CATSATSVGSGELFF.

This clonotype was found a few times. The genes are TRBV20-1 and TRBJ1-1, with 9 bases lining up with TRBD1. CDR3 length equals 13 residues. The germline CDR1 and CDR2 sequences are DFQATT and SNEGSKA (reference sequence). Trimming removed 5 bases from V and 3 bases from J; junction bases left unmatched: 4. The CDR3 here is CSAATGGYTEAFF. The CDR3 coding sequence is TGCAGTGCTGCCACAGGGGGCTACACTGAAGCTTTCTTT.

In its sample, this clonotype was seen a few times. V usage is TRBV28 and J usage is TRBJ1-4; no clear D. V was cut by 2 bases and J by 8 bases, with 9 bases left in between. The CDR3 is made up of 13 amino acids. CDR1 MDHEN and CDR2 SYDVKM come from the germline V gene. As DNA, the CDR3 is TGTGCCAGCAGTTTAGGGTCTTGGGAAAAACTGTTTTTT. Amino acids: CASSLGSWEKLFF.

V usage is TRBV11-2 and J usage is TRBJ2-7; 14 bases line up with TRBD2. The V gene's germline CDR1 is SGHAT and CDR2 FQNNGV. The CDR3 consists of 19 residues. Trimming removed 4 bases from V and 3 bases from J; junction bases left unmatched: 14. The CDR3 DNA reads TGTGCCAGCAGCTCCTACGCGAGTGGGGGGACTAGCGGGAGCTACGAGCAGTACTTC. Protein product: CASSSYASGGTSGSYEQYF.

In its sample, this clonotype was seen a few times. The chain combines TRBV5-1 with TRBJ2-5, with a possible D match to TRBD1 (6 bases). Germline assignment: CDR1 SGHRS and CDR2 YFSETQ. The CDR3 covers 13 residues. Trimming took off 4 bases at V and 1 base at J, with 8 bases between the two ends. The CDR3 loop reads CASSRGTQETQYF. CDR3 DNA: TGCGCCAGCAGCAGGGGGACCCAAGAGACCCAGTACTTC.

This clonotype was seen only a few times. This chain connects TRBV29-1 to TRBJ2-3; D is uncertain. CDR1 is SQVTM and CDR2 is ANQGSEA in the germline V gene. V was pared by 5 bases and J by 0 bases, with 12 bases between. The CDR3 length is 14 residues. Here the CDR3 DNA reads TGCAGCGTTCCACCCCGTCAGAGCACAGATACGCAGTATTTT. Protein product: CSVPPRQSTDTQYF.

This clonotype was detected a few times. This chain connects TRBV20-1 to TRBJ2-4; D not certain. The germline gives CDR1 DFQATT, CDR2 SNEGSKA (reference sequence). Trimming stripped 0 bases from V and 6 bases from J, with 12 bases between. This CDR3 spans 14 amino acids. The chain's CDR3 is CSARDQRWGNIQYF. The DNA for the CDR3 is TGCAGTGCTAGAGACCAACGGTGGGGAAACATTCAGTACTTC.

This clonotype has more than one count but fewer than ten. The rearrangement uses TRBV15 and TRBJ2-1; D unclear. Germline loops: CDR1 LNHNV, CDR2 YYDKDF (reference sequence). The CDR3 runs 16 residues. V dropped 5 bases and J dropped 0 bases, with 14 bases sitting between them. Here the CDR3 DNA reads TGTGCCACCAGCCCAATACGACCGAGCTCCTACAATGAGCAGTTCTTC. Encoded protein: CATSPIRPSSYNEQFF.

The chain joins TRBV27 to TRBJ1-5, with D uncertain. In germline, CDR1 is MNHEY, CDR2 SMNVEV (reference sequence). CDR3 length: 16 residues. V gave up 0 bases and J gave up 2 bases, with 11 bases separating them. The CDR3 sequence: CASSLSAGLGNQPQHF. In nucleotides, the CDR3 is TGTGCCAGCAGTTTATCGGCCGGGCTCGGCAATCAGCCCCAGCATTTT.

There are a few counts of this clonotype. V usage is TRBV4-1 and J usage is TRBJ2-5; D call uncertain. The V gene's germline CDR1 is MGHRA and CDR2 YSYEKL. This CDR3 spans 14 amino acids. The V end was cut by 1 base, the J end by 5 bases, with 11 bases between. CDR3 protein: CASSQVVGVETQYF. The CDR3 nucleotides read TGCGCCAGCAGCCAAGTAGTTGGAGTCGAGACCCAGTACTTC.

This sequence joins TRBV29-1 and TRBJ1-2; D possibly corresponds to TRBD1 (6 bases). In germline, CDR1 is SQVTM, CDR2 ANQGSEA. V lost 0 bases, J lost 6 bases, and 14 bases lay in between. The CDR3 has 14 amino acids. CDR3 coding DNA: TGCAGCGTTGAAGATAAAGGGGGGAGAAATGGCTACACCTTC. Residues: CSVEDKGGRNGYTF.

The rearrangement uses TRBV4-1 and TRBJ2-3; D remains ambiguous. The CDR3 has 13 amino acids. Germline assignment: CDR1 MGHRA and CDR2 YSYEKL. Trimming cost V 0 bases and J 5 bases, with 6 bases left between them. CDR3 bases: TGCGCCAGCAGCCAAGACGCCGGAGATACGCAGTATTTT. Translated, it gives CASSQDAGDTQYF.

V and J are TRBV4-1 and TRBJ2-7; 9 nucleotides match TRBD2. In germline, CDR1 is MGHRA, CDR2 YSYEKL. The CDR3 covers 17 residues. After removal of 0 bases from V and 3 bases from J, the junction contained 9 bases not matched to a gene. The CDR3 is CASSQDVAGGGGYEQYF. DNA for the CDR3: TGCGCCAGCAGCCAAGATGTCGCGGGAGGGGGGGGCTACGAGCAGTACTTC.

The rearrangement uses TRBV18 and TRBJ1-5; D is ambiguous. CDR1 is KGHSH and CDR2 is LQKENI in the germline V gene. The CDR3 runs 14 residues. V dropped 1 base and J dropped 4 bases, with 8 bases sitting between them. DNA for the CDR3: TGTGCCAGCTCACCACGGCAGGAAAATCAGCCCCAGCATTTT. Its translation is CASSPRQENQPQHF.

This clonotype was recorded a few times. This chain uses TRBV7-9 with TRBJ2-1; no clear D gene. The CDR3 sequence is 13 residues long. Trimming removed 1 base at V and 8 bases at J, with 9 bases between. Germline CDR1 reads SEHNR; CDR2 reads FQNEAQ (reference sequence). CDR3 DNA sequence: TGTGCCAGCAGCTTAGGTAGCAGAGATGAGCAGTTCTTC. Its protein is CASSLGSRDEQFF. Filled out from reference TRBV7-9 and TRBJ2-1, the complete variable domain reads DTGVSQNPRHKITKRGQNVTFRCDPISEHNRLYWYRQTLGQGPEFLTYFQNEAQLEKSRLLSDRFSAERPKGSFSTLEIQRTEQGDSAMYLCASSLGSRDEQFFGPGTRLTVL.

This clonotype was observed many times. V gene TRBV5-1 combines with J gene TRBJ2-2, with D maybe TRBD1 (5 bases). Looked up from germline, CDR1 is SGHRS and CDR2 is YFSETQ. The CDR3 spans 16 residues. V was clipped by 0 bases and J by 5 bases, with 14 bases between them. Here the CDR3 reads CASSLVNRKGTGELFF. The CDR3 DNA sequence: TGCGCCAGCAGCTTGGTAAATCGAAAGGGGACCGGGGAGCTGTTTTTT.

The CDR3 DNA follows: TGTGCCAGCAGTGCCTCGAATAGAAACACCGGGGAGCTGTTTTTT. Translation gives CASSASNRNTGELFF. V is TRBV6-5 and J is TRBJ2-2; no reliable D call. Trimming took 5 bases from V and 2 from J, leaving 12 bases between them. Germline values: CDR1 MNHEY, CDR2 SVGAGI. The CDR3 contains 15 residues.

This clonotype showed up many times. This chain connects TRBV29-1 to TRBJ1-1, with a tentative D call TRBD1 (5 bases). CDR3 length equals 12 residues. Between the trimmed V and J ends, which lost 5 bases and 5 bases, there was a span of 12 bases. From germline, CDR1 is SQVTM and CDR2 ANQGSEA. In DNA, the CDR3 is TGCAGCGTTCGGGGAGAGGGGACTGAAGCTTTCTTT. Encoded protein: CSVRGEGTEAFF.